Each of the 24 T cell receptor beta chains below was sequenced from the same sample in a study of T cell repertoires in cytomegalovirus infection. No antigens are known for them. A single record per CDR3 protein comes from TCRdb applying MiXCR to the reads. The sample carries 450,000 to 550,000 distinct CDR3 sequences, under 45% recorded once. Sample: cultured PBMCs, taken from culture after CMV antigen stimulation. The receptor source for this set is a human donor in good health (CMV status not recorded). Some clones in this sample may be carry-over from other donors' samples.

This sequence joins TRBV12-3 or TRBV12-4 and TRBJ1-5; D is perhaps TRBD1 (5 bases). The CDR3 length is 14 residues. The V end lost 2 bases, the J end lost 7 bases, and 12 bases lay between the germline ends. The CDR3 is CASSLQGRGQPQHF. In DNA, the CDR3 is TGTGCCAGCAGTTTACAGGGAAGAGGCCAGCCCCAGCATTTT.

The chain employs TRBV5-5 and TRBJ2-1; TRBD2 agrees at 12 bases. Losses at the gene ends were 2 bases for V and 10 bases for J; bases not matched to a gene: 7. Germline V CDR1 and CDR2: SGHKS, YYEKEE (reference sequence). The CDR3 is 15 residues long. CDR3 sequence (DNA): TGTGCCAGCAGCTTCCTAGCGGGAGGGTATTGGGAGCAGTTCTTC. Encoded protein: CASSFLAGGYWEQFF.

V is TRBV6-2 or TRBV6-3 and J is TRBJ1-2; 7 nucleotides line up with TRBD1. The germline V gene encodes CDR1 MNHEY and CDR2 SVGEGT. V was pared by 2 bases and J by 4 bases, with 13 bases of the junction left unmatched. The CDR3 spans 17 residues. The CDR3 bases are TGTGCCAGCAGTTACAGAGTACCCAGGAGGACAGGCTATGGCTACACCTTC. This encodes CASSYRVPRRTGYGYTF.

V usage is TRBV12-3 or TRBV12-4 and J usage is TRBJ2-1; 8 bases line up with TRBD2. Trimming cost V 4 bases and J 7 bases; bases outside gene matches: 6. This CDR3 comprises 14 residues. CDR3 in amino acids: CASSWSGSSNEQFF. CDR3 nucleotides: TGTGCCAGCAGTTGGAGCGGGAGTTCGAATGAGCAGTTCTTC.

This clonotype turned up a few times. The rearrangement uses TRBV12-3 or TRBV12-4 and TRBJ2-3; D is unresolved. The CDR3 length is 11 residues. With 8 bases removed from V and 5 bases from J, the gap between germline ends came to 8 bases. CDR3 nucleotide sequence: TGTGCCAGCGTAAGGGTAGATACGCAGTATTTT. Residues: CASVRVDTQYF.

This chain connects TRBV6-1 to TRBJ1-1; the D gene is possibly TRBD1 (5 bases). Looked up from germline, CDR1 is MNHNS and CDR2 is SASEGT. CDR3 length: 15 amino acids. Trimming stripped 6 bases from V and 1 base from J, with 15 bases between. CDR3 nucleotides: TGTGCCAGCAGGGTCCCGACAGTTACGAACACTGAAGCTTTCTTT. Translated, it gives CASRVPTVTNTEAFF.

The chain links TRBV6-6 to TRBJ2-1; 10 bases match TRBD1. CDR1 and CDR2 from the germline V gene are MNHNY and SVGAGI (reference sequence). V dropped 1 base and J dropped 8; count of bases not matched to a gene: 5. The CDR3 contains 15 residues. The CDR3 DNA is TGTGCCAGCAGTTACTTCCGGACAGGGGGGGATGAGCAGTTCTTC. It specifies CASSYFRTGGDEQFF.

This clonotype was counted only a few times. The rearrangement links TRBV12-3 or TRBV12-4 to TRBJ2-3; D is possibly TRBD2 (6 bases). With 5 bases removed from V and 8 bases from J, the gap between germline ends came to 23 bases. CDR3 length: 16 residues. CDR3 sequence: CASSPRTGTDIGTQYF. CDR3 DNA: TGTGCCAGCAGTCCTCGGACCGGGACTGACATTGGTACGCAGTATTTT.

The chain recombines TRBV12-3 or TRBV12-4 with TRBJ2-3; 13 bases align to TRBD2. The CDR3 loop spans 18 amino acids. V shed 6 bases, J shed 1 base, and the junction held 10 bases outside the gene matches. The CDR3: CASSTGILAGGRTDTQYF. CDR3 sequence (DNA): TGTGCCAGCAGCACAGGAATACTAGCGGGAGGGCGCACAGATACGCAGTATTTT.

This chain connects TRBV11-1 to TRBJ2-5, with 7 bases aligning to TRBD2. Trimming cost V 5 bases and J 5 bases; bases outside gene matches: 8. The CDR3 has 14 amino acids. CDR1 and CDR2 (germline): SGHAT, FQDESV (reference sequence). The CDR3 DNA follows: TGTGCCAGCAGCGGCGGGGGAATTGGTGAGACCCAGTACTTC. Its translation is CASSGGGIGETQYF.

V is TRBV7-9 and J is TRBJ2-5; D call uncertain. The CDR3 is 13 amino acids. V dropped 8 bases and J dropped 0 bases, with 10 bases sitting between them. Germline values: CDR1 SEHNR, CDR2 FQNEAQ (reference sequence). The DNA of the CDR3 is TGTGCCAGCGCCCGGGCGTACCAAGAGACCCAGTACTTC. It is translated as CASARAYQETQYF. The full variable domain, rest sourced from reference TRBV7-9 and TRBJ2-5, is DTGVSQNPRHKITKRGQNVTFRCDPISEHNRLYWYRQTLGQGPEFLTYFQNEAQLEKSRLLSDRFSAERPKGSFSTLEIQRTEQGDSAMYLCASARAYQETQYFGPGTRLLVL.

This clonotype showed up many times. This chain connects TRBV7-2 to TRBJ2-7; 8 bases align to TRBD2. The CDR3 has 15 residues. The trim removed 5 bases at V and 12 bases at J, leaving 18 bases unmatched. In germline, CDR1 is SGHTA, CDR2 FQGNSA. CDR3 region: CASSPGVGRARILYF. The CDR3 coding sequence is TGTGCCAGCAGCCCAGGGGTCGGGAGGGCCCGGATCCTGTACTTC.

This CDR3 is CASSRGDRSYEQYF. The CDR3, as DNA: TGTGCCAGCAGCAGGGGAGATAGGTCCTACGAGCAGTACTTC. This chain uses TRBV12-3 or TRBV12-4 with TRBJ2-7; tentatively, D is TRBD1 (6 bases). The CDR3 contains 14 residues. V was shortened by 6 bases and J by 1 base, with 13 bases between the two germline ends.

The rearrangement joins TRBV27 to TRBJ2-3; D may be TRBD1 or TRBD2 (6 bases each). Germline V gene data show CDR1 as MNHEY and CDR2 as SMNVEV (reference sequence). Between the trimmed V and J ends, which lost 5 bases and 0 bases, there was a span of 15 bases. The CDR3 runs 16 residues. In DNA, the CDR3 is TGTGCCAGCAGTCGGCCTCCGGGGGCTAGCACAGATACGCAGTATTTT. It yields the protein CASSRPPGASTDTQYF.

The chain couples TRBV4-2 to TRBJ2-3, with 9 nucleotides matching TRBD1. Germline CDR1 LGHNA, CDR2 YNFKEQ. This CDR3 region has 17 residues. V lost 4 bases, J lost 5 bases, and 13 bases stayed unmatched. The CDR3 coding sequence is TGTGCCAGCAGCCTGCAACAGGGGGCTACACGAGGAGATACGCAGTATTTT. Its translation: CASSLQQGATRGDTQYF.

V usage is TRBV15 and J usage is TRBJ1-1; maybe TRBD1 (5 bases). This CDR3 contains 15 residues. The germline V gene encodes CDR1 LNHNV and CDR2 YYDKDF (reference sequence). V was trimmed by 1 base and J by 3 bases, leaving 12 bases between them. CDR3 residues: CATSRAIGVDTEAFF. The DNA for the CDR3 is TGTGCCACCAGCAGAGCCATAGGGGTGGACACTGAAGCTTTCTTT.

Here the CDR3 DNA reads TGCAGTGCTAATCCTGGAGGGGATCTGGCCGATGAGCAGTTCTTC. This gives the protein CSANPGGDLADEQFF. The gene calls are TRBV20-1 and TRBJ2-1; maybe TRBD2 (6 bases). The CDR3 length is 15 residues. Germline CDR1 is DFQATT and CDR2 is SNEGSKA (reference sequence). The V gene lost 4 bases and the J gene lost 8 bases, with 21 bases spanning the gap.

The genes are TRBV7-6 and TRBJ2-7; D gene uncertain. V was clipped by 4 bases and J by 4 bases, with 8 bases between them. The V gene's germline CDR1 is SGHVS and CDR2 FNYEAQ. The CDR3 has 12 residues. Here the CDR3 reads CASSSVWYEQYF. CDR3 DNA: TGTGCCAGCAGCTCGGTCTGGTACGAGCAGTACTTC.

V is TRBV6-2 or TRBV6-3 and J is TRBJ2-3; weak D call: TRBD1 (7 bases). Trimming pared 11 bases from V and 6 bases from J, leaving 21 bases between. The CDR3 extends over 14 amino acids. The germline V gene has CDR1 MNHEY and CDR2 SVGEGT. Here the CDR3 reads CASGGTESSDTQYF. The DNA of the CDR3 is TGTGCCTCTGGGGGGACAGAATCATCCGATACGCAGTATTTT.

The V gene is TRBV7-2, the J gene TRBJ2-4; D is undetermined. Trimming cost V 1 base and J 9 bases, with 4 bases left between them. Germline CDR1 reads SGHTA; CDR2 reads FQGNSA. The length of the CDR3 is 11 residues. The CDR3 is CASSLGSIQYF. The CDR3 bases are TGTGCCAGCAGCTTAGGGAGCATTCAGTACTTC.

This clonotype was counted a few times. The chain is built from TRBV27 and TRBJ2-7, with D perhaps matching TRBD2 (6 bases). This CDR3 is 15 amino acids long. CDR1 MNHEY and CDR2 SMNVEV come from the germline V gene (reference sequence). Trimming shortened V by 6 bases and J by 1 base, and 16 bases separated the two germline ends. The CDR3 here is CASSSAGHGSYEQYF. CDR3 sequence (DNA): TGTGCCAGCAGCTCCGCGGGGCACGGTTCCTACGAGCAGTACTTC.

The chain is built from TRBV7-6 and TRBJ2-7; 9 positions agree with TRBD1. Germline V gene sequence: CDR1 SGHVS, CDR2 FNYEAQ. V trimming: 5 bases; J trimming: 3 bases; junction bases outside the gene matches: 8. CDR3 length: 15 residues. The CDR3 region is CASSPTGGVIYEQYF. The CDR3 nucleotides are TGTGCCAGCAGCCCGACAGGGGGGGTGATCTACGAGCAGTACTTC.

The chain carries TRBV7-2 and TRBJ2-5; tentatively, D is TRBD2 (5 bases). CDR3 length: 14 residues. Germline V gene sequence: CDR1 SGHTA, CDR2 FQGNSA. Trimming stripped 0 bases from V and 4 bases from J, with 9 bases between. CDR3 in amino acids: CASSLAGRAETQYF. The CDR3 nucleotides read TGTGCCAGCAGCTTAGCAGGGCGGGCAGAGACCCAGTACTTC. Complete variable domain (other parts from reference TRBV7-2 and TRBJ2-5): GAGVSQSPSNKVTEKGKDVELRCDPISGHTALYWYRQSLGQGLEFLIYFQGNSAPDKSGLPSDRFSAERTGGSVSTLTIQRTQQEDSAVYLCASSLAGRAETQYFGPGTRLLVL.

The chain joins TRBV7-6 to TRBJ2-3, with 14 bases aligning to TRBD2. Germline CDR1 reads SGHVS; CDR2 reads FNYEAQ. Trimming cost V 6 bases and J 5 bases; bases outside gene matches: 7. The CDR3 has 16 amino acids. The CDR3 DNA reads TGTGCCAGCAGGACGGGACTAGCGGGAGCGGAAGATACGCAGTATTTT. Its translation: CASRTGLAGAEDTQYF. Full variable domain (rest looked up from reference TRBV7-6 and TRBJ2-3): GAGVSQSPRYKVTKRGQDVALRCDPISGHVSLYWYRQALGQGPEFLTYFNYEAQQDKSGLPNDRFSAERPEGSISTLTIQRTEQRDSAMYRCASRTGLAGAEDTQYFGPGTRLTVL.